Sequencing of this T cell receptor (beta chain) was carried out in a study of T-cell reconstitution after alpha-beta-depleted transplantation in children. This CDR3 has 16 amino acids. The V and J ends lost 0 bases and 0 bases respectively, with 11 bases between them. Unique molecular identifiers were built into the TCRbeta library. TCRdb reprocessed the PCR reads with MiXCR, giving one entry per CDR3 protein. The sample has 350,000 to 450,000 distinct CDR3 sequences, 13% seen once; the top ten hold 4.3%. The chain combines TRBV12-3 or TRBV12-4 with TRBJ1-1; D remains unclear. This TCR was recovered from a human donor who donated a stem cell graft to a child with Fanconi anemia. This material consisted of PBMCs, taken from the stem cell graft. Here the CDR3 DNA reads TGTGCCAGCAGTTTAGCAGGGTTCGGGATGAACACTGAAGCTTTCTTT. It is translated as CASSLAGFGMNTEAFF.